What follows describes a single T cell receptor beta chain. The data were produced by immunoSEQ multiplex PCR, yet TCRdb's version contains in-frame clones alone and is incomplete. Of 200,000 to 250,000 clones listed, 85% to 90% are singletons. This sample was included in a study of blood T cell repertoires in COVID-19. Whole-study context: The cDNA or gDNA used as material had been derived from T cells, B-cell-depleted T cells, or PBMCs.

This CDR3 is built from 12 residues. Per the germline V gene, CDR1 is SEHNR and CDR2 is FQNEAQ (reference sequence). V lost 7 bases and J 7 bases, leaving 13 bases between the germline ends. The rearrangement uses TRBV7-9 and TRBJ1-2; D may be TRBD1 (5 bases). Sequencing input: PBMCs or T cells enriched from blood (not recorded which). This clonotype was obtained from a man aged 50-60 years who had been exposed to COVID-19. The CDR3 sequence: CASTPGGGGYTF. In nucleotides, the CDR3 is TGTGCCAGCACCCCCGGGGGGGGTGGCTACACCTTC.